The 31 T cell receptor beta chains below all came from one sample that was sequenced in a study of cytomegalovirus exposure and HLA in healthy donors. The PCR made use of 60 Vbeta and 13 Jbeta primers. TCRdb keeps only in-frame clones here, not all; method: immunoSEQ multiplex PCR. This repertoire shows hundreds of thousands of clones, over 75% found once; its top ten account for around 0.2%. Input material: PBMCs. Source of these receptors: a girl aged 2-9 years in good health and CMV-seronegative.

The chain links TRBV30 to TRBJ2-7; unclear D gene. Germline V gene sequence: CDR1 GTSNPN, CDR2 SVGIG (reference sequence). V was clipped by 1 base and J by 0 bases, with 4 bases between them. The CDR3 contains 12 residues. CDR3 sequence: CAWSAPSYEQYF. For the CDR3, the DNA is TGTGCCTGGAGTGCTCCCTCCTACGAGCAGTACTTC. Based on the CDR3 plus reference TRBV30 and TRBJ2-7, the full variable domain is SQTIHQWPATLVQPVGSPLSLECTVEGTSNPNLYWYRQAAGRGLQLLFYSVGIGQISSEVPQNLSASRPQDRQFILSSKKLLLSDSGFYLCAWSAPSYEQYFGPGTRLTVT.

The chain combines TRBV7-9 with TRBJ1-2; 7 positions agree with TRBD1. Germline-derived CDR1 and CDR2 are SEHNR and FQNEAQ (reference sequence). After removal of 7 bases from V and 8 bases from J, the junction contained 10 bases not matched to a gene. This CDR3 comprises 13 residues. This CDR3 reads CASTPTGKEGYTF. CDR3 nucleotide sequence: TGTGCCAGCACGCCGACAGGGAAGGAAGGCTACACCTTC.

The chain carries TRBV18 and TRBJ1-1; the D gene is possibly TRBD1 (5 bases). Germline CDR1 is KGHSH and CDR2 is LQKENI. This CDR3 has 13 amino acids. Deletions cut 5 bases from V and 9 bases from J, with 16 bases between. CDR3 residues: CASSSRQGGQAFF. The CDR3 nucleotides read TGTGCCAGCTCATCCCGGCAGGGAGGCCAAGCTTTCTTT. Full variable domain (rest looked up from reference TRBV18 and TRBJ1-1): NAGVMQNPRHLVRRRGQEARLRCSPMKGHSHVYWYRQLPEEGLKFMVYLQKENIIDESGMPKERFSAEFPKEGPSILRIQQVVRGDSAAYFCASSSRQGGQAFFGQGTRLTVV.

The CDR3, as DNA: TGTGCCAGCAGTGAGTTTGCGGGGCGCGGCTACGAGCAGTACTTC. Its translation: CASSEFAGRGYEQYF. The chain employs TRBV2 and TRBJ2-7; D possibly corresponds to TRBD2 (6 bases). Looked up from germline, CDR1 is SNHLY and CDR2 is FYNNEI. V was shortened by 3 bases and J by 3 bases, with 15 bases between the two germline ends. CDR3 length: 15 residues.

This sequence joins TRBV18 and TRBJ2-1; 11 bases map to TRBD2. CDR1 and CDR2 from the germline V gene are KGHSH and LQKENI. This CDR3 contains 15 residues. Trimming removed 4 bases from V and 5 bases from J; junction bases left unmatched: 4. CDR3 coding DNA: TGTGCCAGCTCACGAACTAGCGGGGGCCACAATGAGCAGTTCTTC. Its protein product is CASSRTSGGHNEQFF.

The chain links TRBV5-5 to TRBJ1-5; D not certain. Germline V CDR1 and CDR2: SGHKS, YYEKEE (reference sequence). V lost 0 bases and J 5 bases, leaving 6 bases between the germline ends. CDR3 length equals 13 residues. The CDR3 nucleotides read TGTGCCAGCAGCTTGGCGTCGGATCAGCCCCAGCATTTT. Translation: CASSLASDQPQHF.

The V gene is TRBV2, the J gene TRBJ2-1, with 8 bases fitting TRBD2. Germline CDR1 reads SNHLY; CDR2 reads FYNNEI. This CDR3 spans 15 amino acids. V lost 4 bases, J lost 0 bases, and 2 bases stayed unmatched. CDR3 amino acids: CASSASGSSYNEQFF. The CDR3 DNA is TGTGCCAGCAGTGCCAGCGGGAGCTCCTACAATGAGCAGTTCTTC.

J is TRBJ1-5 and V is TRBV10-2, with D unclear. The CDR3 consists of 14 residues. V lost 7 bases and J lost 7, with 17 bases in between. Germline V CDR1 and CDR2: WSHSY, SAAADI. For the CDR3, the DNA is TGCGCCAGCACTTCTCGACCCGGCGGCCAGCCCCAGCATTTT. Encoded protein: CASTSRPGGQPQHF.

In this sample, this clone turned up once. The gene calls are TRBV5-6 and TRBJ2-3; the match to TRBD2 covers 9 bases. CDR1 is SGHDT, CDR2 YYEEEE, per germline. This CDR3 has 15 amino acids. J lost 6 bases, V lost 0 bases, and 5 bases had no gene match. Here the CDR3 reads CASSLVAGVLDTQYF. For the CDR3, the DNA is TGTGCCAGCAGCTTGGTAGCGGGAGTTCTGGATACGCAGTATTTT.

The chain employs TRBV5-1 and TRBJ2-5; TRBD1 aligns across 8 bases. The ends lost 5 bases at V and 2 bases at J; junction bases unmatched: 5. The length of the CDR3 is 14 residues. Germline V gives CDR1 SGHRS, CDR2 YFSETQ. The CDR3 loop reads CASSSGTGQETQYF. CDR3 coding DNA: TGCGCCAGCAGTTCTGGGACAGGTCAAGAGACCCAGTACTTC.

The genes are TRBV4-1 and TRBJ1-1; D possibly corresponds to TRBD1 (6 bases). The CDR3 has 16 residues. Trimming shortened V by 2 bases and J by 4 bases, and 17 bases separated the two germline ends. Per germline, CDR1 MGHRA and CDR2 YSYEKL. The CDR3 is CASSQSGGGLGTEAFF. DNA of the CDR3: TGCGCCAGCAGCCAATCTGGGGGCGGTTTGGGCACTGAAGCTTTCTTT.

This rearrangement joins TRBV7-6 to TRBJ2-5; 8 bases match TRBD1. CDR3 length: 16 residues. Trimming took 3 bases from V and 2 from J; bases not matched to a gene: 8. CDR1 is SGHVS and CDR2 is FNYEAQ in the germline V gene. CDR3 residues: CASSFPTGGGQETQYF. The CDR3 coding sequence is TGTGCCAGCAGCTTCCCAACAGGGGGAGGACAAGAGACCCAGTACTTC.

This clone appeared a single time. The CDR3 region is CASSRSGSSYEQYF. The CDR3 DNA follows: TGTGCCAGCAGTCGCAGCGGAAGCTCCTACGAGCAGTACTTC. The chain is built from TRBV6-5 and TRBJ2-7; D is perhaps TRBD2 (5 bases). The CDR3 sequence is 14 residues long. Germline lookup yields CDR1 MNHEY and CDR2 SVGAGI. The V and J ends lost 5 bases and 0 bases respectively, with 11 bases between them.

The rearrangement joins TRBV2 to TRBJ2-5; TRBD1 might be the D (6 bases). The CDR3 extends over 11 amino acids. Germline CDR1 reads SNHLY; CDR2 reads FYNNEI. V was clipped by 11 bases and J by 2 bases, with 9 bases between them. The CDR3 is CAGQGQETQYF. In nucleotides, the CDR3 is TGTGCCGGCCAGGGGCAAGAGACCCAGTACTTC. The variable domain in full, with the rest retrieved from reference TRBV2 and TRBJ2-5, is EPEVTQTPSHQVTQMGQEVILRCVPISNHLYFYWYRQILGQKVEFLVSFYNNEISEKSEIFDDQFSVERPDGSNFTLKIRSTKLEDSAMYFCAGQGQETQYFGPGTRLLVL.

The chain has TRBV18 and TRBJ1-2; 7 bases are shared with TRBD1. V gave up 6 bases and J gave up 8 bases; unmatched junction bases: 21. The germline V gene encodes CDR1 KGHSH and CDR2 LQKENI. The length of the CDR3 is 17 residues. As DNA, the CDR3 is TGTGCCAGCTCTCGCACTGCTATACAGATTGACAGGGACGGCTACACCTTC. Its translation is CASSRTAIQIDRDGYTF.

The CDR3 reads CASSLAQAISYNEQFF. The CDR3 coding sequence is TGCGCCAGCAGCTTGGCCCAAGCGATCTCCTACAATGAGCAGTTCTTC. The chain uses TRBV5-1 and TRBJ2-1, with D uncertain. The CDR3 contains 16 residues. Trimming took 0 bases from V and 0 from J, leaving 10 bases between them. Germline loops: CDR1 SGHRS, CDR2 YFSETQ.

The V and J genes are TRBV2 and TRBJ2-7; weak D call: TRBD1 (6 bases). Germline assignment: CDR1 SNHLY and CDR2 FYNNEI. V was shortened by 6 bases and J by 0 bases, with 18 bases between the two germline ends. There are 16 residues in the CDR3. The CDR3 here is CASSLRDRLSSYEQYF. The CDR3 nucleotides read TGTGCCAGCAGCTTAAGAGACAGGCTGAGCTCCTACGAGCAGTACTTC.

The table lists this clone with a few counts. The chain joins TRBV7-8 to TRBJ1-6; D might be TRBD1 (6 bases). V was pared by 4 bases and J by 7 bases, with 14 bases between. Germline CDR1 and CDR2: SGHVS and FQNEAQ. The CDR3 consists of 15 residues. DNA for the CDR3: TGTGCCAGCAGCTCTAACGGGAGGGGGAATTCACCCCTCCACTTT. This sequence encodes CASSSNGRGNSPLHF.

This clone has only a few counts. The same CDR3 can be traced to other DNA sequences in this sample. The chain is built from TRBV5-1 and TRBJ1-1; TRBD1 might be the D (6 bases). Germline V lookup: CDR1 SGHRS, CDR2 YFSETQ. The CDR3 extends over 14 amino acids. V dropped 2 bases and J dropped 1 base, with 9 bases sitting between them. CDR3 region: CASSLLQGNTEAFF. The CDR3 nucleotides read TGCGCCAGCAGCTTATTACAGGGGAACACTGAAGCTTTCTTT. The full variable domain, rest sourced from reference TRBV5-1 and TRBJ1-1, is KAGVTQTPRYLIKTRGQQVTLSCSPISGHRSVSWYQQTPGQGLQFLFEYFSETQRNKGNFPGRFSGRQFSNSRSEMNVSTLELGDSALYLCASSLLQGNTEAFFGQGTRLTVV.

The V call is TRBV5-1, the J call TRBJ2-1; TRBD2 agrees at 7 bases. This CDR3 is built from 14 residues. Germline V gene lookup returns CDR1 SGHRS and CDR2 YFSETQ. Germline trimming cut 4 bases from V and 3 bases from J; bases unmatched to any gene: 4. The CDR3 DNA reads TGCGCCAGCAGCCGGTCGGGGGGCTACAATGAGCAGTTCTTC. Protein sequence: CASSRSGGYNEQFF.

CDR3 protein: CASSDTAGTGDDIQYF. The CDR3 bases are TGTGCCAGCAGTGACACAGCCGGGACAGGGGATGACATTCAGTACTTC. The chain carries TRBV2 and TRBJ2-4; 10 bases are shared with TRBD1. Germline V gene data show CDR1 as SNHLY and CDR2 as FYNNEI. V was clipped by 3 bases and J by 8 bases; unmatched bases: 10. The CDR3 runs 16 residues.

This clone showed up just a few times. The chain's CDR3 is CASSLSRLGYTF. The CDR3 region has the DNA TGTGCCAGCAGCTTATCCAGGCTTGGCTACACCTTC. The chain is built from TRBV11-2 and TRBJ1-2; D is uncertain. Trimming took 2 bases from V and 7 from J, leaving 8 bases between them. The CDR3 runs to 12 residues. Germline CDR1 is SGHAT and CDR2 is FQNNGV.

This clone was counted between two and nine times. The CDR3 DNA reads TGTGCCAGGCAGGGGGTTATGAACACTGAAGCTTTCTTT. Its protein product is CARQGVMNTEAFF. This chain links TRBV2 with TRBJ1-1, with TRBD1 identical over 7 bases. Germline V gene sequence: CDR1 SNHLY, CDR2 FYNNEI. With V trimmed by 9 bases and J by 0 bases, 4 bases remained unmatched. The CDR3 covers 13 residues.

The V and J genes are TRBV25-1 and TRBJ1-1, with D possibly matching TRBD1 (5 bases). The CDR3 length is 14 residues. CDR1 is MGHDK and CDR2 is SYGVNS in the germline V gene. The ends were cut back, 4 bases at V and 1 base at J, with 10 bases in the middle. The CDR3 spells CASSGLGQNTEAFF. In nucleotides, the CDR3 is TGTGCCAGCAGTGGCCTAGGACAGAACACTGAAGCTTTCTTT.

In its sample, this clone was seen once. This chain uses TRBV4-2 with TRBJ2-7; weak D call: TRBD2 (6 bases). Germline loops: CDR1 LGHNA, CDR2 YNFKEQ. The CDR3 sequence is 16 residues long. The V end was cut by 4 bases, the J end by 6 bases, with 22 bases between. The CDR3, as DNA: TGTGCCAGCAGCCCCCGGAGCCGACTAGACTCGTTCGAGCAGTACTTC. Amino acid sequence: CASSPRSRLDSFEQYF.

The V and J genes are TRBV4-1 and TRBJ2-5; D unclear. Near its end, the DNA agrees better with TRBJ2-7, so the J call may be wrong. This CDR3 contains 14 residues. Looked up from germline, CDR1 is MGHRA and CDR2 is YSYEKL. In DNA form, the CDR3 reads TGCGCCAGCAGCCAAGATAGGAGCTCCTACGAGCAGTACTTC. It yields the protein CASSQDRSSYEQYF.

This chain links TRBV28 with TRBJ1-2; 7 bases map to TRBD1. Germline V gene sequence: CDR1 MDHEN, CDR2 SYDVKM. The CDR3 has 14 residues. The ends lost 5 bases at V and 4 bases at J; junction bases unmatched: 7. The CDR3 is CASSKTGSRYGYTF. CDR3 sequence (DNA): TGTGCCAGCAGTAAGACAGGGTCTCGCTATGGCTACACCTTC.

The chain couples TRBV5-4 to TRBJ1-3; D not resolved. Deletions cut 4 bases from V and 6 bases from J, with 14 bases between. This CDR3 has 14 residues. Germline CDR1 SGHNT, CDR2 YYREEE (reference sequence). The CDR3 sequence: CASSRWGGLNTIYF. The CDR3 bases are TGTGCCAGCAGCCGCTGGGGAGGGTTAAACACCATATATTTT.

V and J are TRBV5-4 and TRBJ2-3; TRBD2 matches 9 bases. The V gene end was trimmed by 1 base and the J gene end by 4 bases; junction bases not matched to a gene: 4. Germline V gives CDR1 SGHNT, CDR2 YYREEE (reference sequence). The CDR3 contains 15 residues. CDR3 sequence: CASSLRRGGADTQYF. The CDR3 bases are TGTGCCAGCAGCTTGCGGCGGGGGGGAGCAGATACGCAGTATTTT.

The J gene is TRBJ2-7, the V gene TRBV28; no reliable D call. CDR3 size: 10 residues. Germline assignment: CDR1 MDHEN and CDR2 SYDVKM. Trimming stripped 4 bases from V and 5 bases from J, with 3 bases between. Here the CDR3 DNA reads TGTGCCAGCAGTTCAAACGAGCAGTACTTC. Its protein is CASSSNEQYF.

CDR3 in DNA: TGTGCCAGCAGCTTTAGTTTTGAGCTGATCGCATCCGAGCAGTACTTC. Translating it yields CASSFSFELIASEQYF. The rearrangement links TRBV7-9 to TRBJ2-5; D remains unclear. The end of the DNA fits TRBJ2-7 better, so the J call may be wrong. Germline V gives CDR1 SEHNR, CDR2 FQNEAQ (reference sequence). The CDR3 is made up of 16 amino acids.